The T cell receptor (beta chain) under discussion was sequenced for a study of T-cell reconstitution after alpha-beta-depleted transplantation in children. This clonotype appeared many times. Unique molecular identifiers tagged the TCRbeta library. TCRdb passed the PCR reads through MiXCR, listing each CDR3 protein once. Of 90,000 to 130,000 distinct CDR3 sequences listed, about a tenth were seen once; the top ten hold more than 7%. Germline V gene lookup returns CDR1 KGHSH and CDR2 LQKENI. This CDR3 is 16 amino acids long. After removal of 1 base from V and 3 bases from J, the junction contained 7 bases not matched to a gene.

The origin of this receptor is a human donor who donated a stem cell graft to a child with acute lymphoblastic leukemia. The chain employs TRBV18 and TRBJ1-1; 8 bases line up with TRBD1. The input for sequencing was PBMCs from the stem cell graft donor, taken from the stem cell graft. The chain's CDR3 is CASSPLPGGKDTEAFF. CDR3 DNA: TGTGCCAGCTCACCACTTCCAGGGGGCAAAGACACTGAAGCTTTCTTT.